Presented here are 3 T cell receptor beta chains from one specimen sequenced in a study of T cells after yellow fever vaccination. MiXCR, run by TCRdb on the 5' RACE reads, gives a single entry per CDR3 protein. In the table there are some 550,000 distinct CDR3 sequences, 15% to 20% of which are singletons. The specimen was PBMCs, collected 15 days after the yellow fever booster vaccination. These receptors all come from a man aged 25-40 years who received the YFV17D yellow fever vaccine.

This chain uses TRBV7-9 with TRBJ2-1; 11 positions agree with TRBD2. Trimming removed 4 bases from V and 6 bases from J; junction bases left unmatched: 5. Germline CDR1 and CDR2: SEHNR and FQNEAQ (reference sequence). The CDR3 sequence is 15 residues long. The CDR3 nucleotides read TGTGCCAGCAGCTCACTAGCGGGAGTCCGCAATGAGCAGTTCTTC. Encoded protein: CASSSLAGVRNEQFF.

This clonotype appeared a few times. V gene TRBV7-2 combines with J gene TRBJ2-3, with D tentatively TRBD1 or TRBD2 (6 bases each). The CDR3 length is 14 residues. The V gene's germline CDR1 is SGHTA and CDR2 FQGNSA. Between the trimmed V and J ends, which lost 5 bases and 4 bases, there was a span of 13 bases. The chain's CDR3 is CASSPWGAADTQYF. The CDR3 DNA sequence: TGTGCCAGCAGCCCCTGGGGGGCGGCAGATACGCAGTATTTT.

In this sample, this clonotype turned up a few times. The rearrangement uses TRBV10-3 and TRBJ1-5, with D possibly TRBD1 on 5 matching bases. Germline lookup yields CDR1 ENHRY and CDR2 SYGVKD. This CDR3 has 15 amino acids. The V and J ends lost 3 bases and 5 bases respectively, with 14 bases between them. This chain's CDR3 is CAISDYGAVHQPQHF. The CDR3 nucleotides read TGTGCCATCAGTGATTATGGGGCAGTTCATCAGCCCCAGCATTTT.